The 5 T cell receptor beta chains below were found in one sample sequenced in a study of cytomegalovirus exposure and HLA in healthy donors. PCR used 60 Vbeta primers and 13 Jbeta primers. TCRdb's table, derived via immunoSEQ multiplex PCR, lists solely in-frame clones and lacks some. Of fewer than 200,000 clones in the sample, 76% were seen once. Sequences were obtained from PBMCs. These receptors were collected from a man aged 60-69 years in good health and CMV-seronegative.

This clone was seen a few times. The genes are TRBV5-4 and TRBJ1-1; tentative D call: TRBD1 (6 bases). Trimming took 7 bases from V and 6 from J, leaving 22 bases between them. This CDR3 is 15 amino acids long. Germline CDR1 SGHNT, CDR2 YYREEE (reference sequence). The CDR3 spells CASGHGDKGRPEAFF. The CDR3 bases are TGTGCCAGCGGGCACGGGGACAAGGGGCGACCTGAAGCTTTCTTT.

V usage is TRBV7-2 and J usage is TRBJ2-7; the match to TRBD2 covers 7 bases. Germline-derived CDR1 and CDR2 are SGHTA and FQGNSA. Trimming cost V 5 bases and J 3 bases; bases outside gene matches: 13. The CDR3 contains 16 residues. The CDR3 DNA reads TGTGCCAGCAGCCGACCCCTAGCGGAGGGCCTCTACGAGCAGTACTTC. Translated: CASSRPLAEGLYEQYF.

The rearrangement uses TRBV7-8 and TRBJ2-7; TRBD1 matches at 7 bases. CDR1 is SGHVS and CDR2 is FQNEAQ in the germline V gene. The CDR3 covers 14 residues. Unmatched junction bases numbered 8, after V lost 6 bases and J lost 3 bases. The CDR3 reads CASSRTGEHYEQYF. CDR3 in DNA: TGTGCCAGCAGTAGGACAGGCGAACACTACGAGCAGTACTTC.

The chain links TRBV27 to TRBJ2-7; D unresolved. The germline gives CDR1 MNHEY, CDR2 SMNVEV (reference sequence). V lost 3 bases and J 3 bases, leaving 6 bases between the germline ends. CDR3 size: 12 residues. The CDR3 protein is CASSFSGYEQYF. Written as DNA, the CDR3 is TGTGCCAGCAGTTTCAGTGGCTACGAGCAGTACTTC.

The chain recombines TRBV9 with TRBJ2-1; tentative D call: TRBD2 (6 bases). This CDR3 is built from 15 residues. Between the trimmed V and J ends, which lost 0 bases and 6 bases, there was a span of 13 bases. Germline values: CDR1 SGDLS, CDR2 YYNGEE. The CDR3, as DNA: TGTGCCAGCAGCGTAGTTGTGGGAGGACGCAATGAGCAGTTCTTC. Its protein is CASSVVVGGRNEQFF.